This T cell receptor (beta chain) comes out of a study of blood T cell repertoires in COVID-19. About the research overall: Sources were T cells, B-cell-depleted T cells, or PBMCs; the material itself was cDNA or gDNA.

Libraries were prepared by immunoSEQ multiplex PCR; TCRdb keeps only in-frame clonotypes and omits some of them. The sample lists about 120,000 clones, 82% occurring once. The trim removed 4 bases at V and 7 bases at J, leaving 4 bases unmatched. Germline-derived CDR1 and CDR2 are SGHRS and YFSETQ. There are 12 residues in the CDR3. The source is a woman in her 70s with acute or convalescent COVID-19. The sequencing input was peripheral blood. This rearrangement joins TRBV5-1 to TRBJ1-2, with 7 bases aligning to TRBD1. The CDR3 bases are TGCGCCAGCAGCCCTTACAGGGGTGGCTACACCTTC. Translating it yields CASSPYRGGYTF.